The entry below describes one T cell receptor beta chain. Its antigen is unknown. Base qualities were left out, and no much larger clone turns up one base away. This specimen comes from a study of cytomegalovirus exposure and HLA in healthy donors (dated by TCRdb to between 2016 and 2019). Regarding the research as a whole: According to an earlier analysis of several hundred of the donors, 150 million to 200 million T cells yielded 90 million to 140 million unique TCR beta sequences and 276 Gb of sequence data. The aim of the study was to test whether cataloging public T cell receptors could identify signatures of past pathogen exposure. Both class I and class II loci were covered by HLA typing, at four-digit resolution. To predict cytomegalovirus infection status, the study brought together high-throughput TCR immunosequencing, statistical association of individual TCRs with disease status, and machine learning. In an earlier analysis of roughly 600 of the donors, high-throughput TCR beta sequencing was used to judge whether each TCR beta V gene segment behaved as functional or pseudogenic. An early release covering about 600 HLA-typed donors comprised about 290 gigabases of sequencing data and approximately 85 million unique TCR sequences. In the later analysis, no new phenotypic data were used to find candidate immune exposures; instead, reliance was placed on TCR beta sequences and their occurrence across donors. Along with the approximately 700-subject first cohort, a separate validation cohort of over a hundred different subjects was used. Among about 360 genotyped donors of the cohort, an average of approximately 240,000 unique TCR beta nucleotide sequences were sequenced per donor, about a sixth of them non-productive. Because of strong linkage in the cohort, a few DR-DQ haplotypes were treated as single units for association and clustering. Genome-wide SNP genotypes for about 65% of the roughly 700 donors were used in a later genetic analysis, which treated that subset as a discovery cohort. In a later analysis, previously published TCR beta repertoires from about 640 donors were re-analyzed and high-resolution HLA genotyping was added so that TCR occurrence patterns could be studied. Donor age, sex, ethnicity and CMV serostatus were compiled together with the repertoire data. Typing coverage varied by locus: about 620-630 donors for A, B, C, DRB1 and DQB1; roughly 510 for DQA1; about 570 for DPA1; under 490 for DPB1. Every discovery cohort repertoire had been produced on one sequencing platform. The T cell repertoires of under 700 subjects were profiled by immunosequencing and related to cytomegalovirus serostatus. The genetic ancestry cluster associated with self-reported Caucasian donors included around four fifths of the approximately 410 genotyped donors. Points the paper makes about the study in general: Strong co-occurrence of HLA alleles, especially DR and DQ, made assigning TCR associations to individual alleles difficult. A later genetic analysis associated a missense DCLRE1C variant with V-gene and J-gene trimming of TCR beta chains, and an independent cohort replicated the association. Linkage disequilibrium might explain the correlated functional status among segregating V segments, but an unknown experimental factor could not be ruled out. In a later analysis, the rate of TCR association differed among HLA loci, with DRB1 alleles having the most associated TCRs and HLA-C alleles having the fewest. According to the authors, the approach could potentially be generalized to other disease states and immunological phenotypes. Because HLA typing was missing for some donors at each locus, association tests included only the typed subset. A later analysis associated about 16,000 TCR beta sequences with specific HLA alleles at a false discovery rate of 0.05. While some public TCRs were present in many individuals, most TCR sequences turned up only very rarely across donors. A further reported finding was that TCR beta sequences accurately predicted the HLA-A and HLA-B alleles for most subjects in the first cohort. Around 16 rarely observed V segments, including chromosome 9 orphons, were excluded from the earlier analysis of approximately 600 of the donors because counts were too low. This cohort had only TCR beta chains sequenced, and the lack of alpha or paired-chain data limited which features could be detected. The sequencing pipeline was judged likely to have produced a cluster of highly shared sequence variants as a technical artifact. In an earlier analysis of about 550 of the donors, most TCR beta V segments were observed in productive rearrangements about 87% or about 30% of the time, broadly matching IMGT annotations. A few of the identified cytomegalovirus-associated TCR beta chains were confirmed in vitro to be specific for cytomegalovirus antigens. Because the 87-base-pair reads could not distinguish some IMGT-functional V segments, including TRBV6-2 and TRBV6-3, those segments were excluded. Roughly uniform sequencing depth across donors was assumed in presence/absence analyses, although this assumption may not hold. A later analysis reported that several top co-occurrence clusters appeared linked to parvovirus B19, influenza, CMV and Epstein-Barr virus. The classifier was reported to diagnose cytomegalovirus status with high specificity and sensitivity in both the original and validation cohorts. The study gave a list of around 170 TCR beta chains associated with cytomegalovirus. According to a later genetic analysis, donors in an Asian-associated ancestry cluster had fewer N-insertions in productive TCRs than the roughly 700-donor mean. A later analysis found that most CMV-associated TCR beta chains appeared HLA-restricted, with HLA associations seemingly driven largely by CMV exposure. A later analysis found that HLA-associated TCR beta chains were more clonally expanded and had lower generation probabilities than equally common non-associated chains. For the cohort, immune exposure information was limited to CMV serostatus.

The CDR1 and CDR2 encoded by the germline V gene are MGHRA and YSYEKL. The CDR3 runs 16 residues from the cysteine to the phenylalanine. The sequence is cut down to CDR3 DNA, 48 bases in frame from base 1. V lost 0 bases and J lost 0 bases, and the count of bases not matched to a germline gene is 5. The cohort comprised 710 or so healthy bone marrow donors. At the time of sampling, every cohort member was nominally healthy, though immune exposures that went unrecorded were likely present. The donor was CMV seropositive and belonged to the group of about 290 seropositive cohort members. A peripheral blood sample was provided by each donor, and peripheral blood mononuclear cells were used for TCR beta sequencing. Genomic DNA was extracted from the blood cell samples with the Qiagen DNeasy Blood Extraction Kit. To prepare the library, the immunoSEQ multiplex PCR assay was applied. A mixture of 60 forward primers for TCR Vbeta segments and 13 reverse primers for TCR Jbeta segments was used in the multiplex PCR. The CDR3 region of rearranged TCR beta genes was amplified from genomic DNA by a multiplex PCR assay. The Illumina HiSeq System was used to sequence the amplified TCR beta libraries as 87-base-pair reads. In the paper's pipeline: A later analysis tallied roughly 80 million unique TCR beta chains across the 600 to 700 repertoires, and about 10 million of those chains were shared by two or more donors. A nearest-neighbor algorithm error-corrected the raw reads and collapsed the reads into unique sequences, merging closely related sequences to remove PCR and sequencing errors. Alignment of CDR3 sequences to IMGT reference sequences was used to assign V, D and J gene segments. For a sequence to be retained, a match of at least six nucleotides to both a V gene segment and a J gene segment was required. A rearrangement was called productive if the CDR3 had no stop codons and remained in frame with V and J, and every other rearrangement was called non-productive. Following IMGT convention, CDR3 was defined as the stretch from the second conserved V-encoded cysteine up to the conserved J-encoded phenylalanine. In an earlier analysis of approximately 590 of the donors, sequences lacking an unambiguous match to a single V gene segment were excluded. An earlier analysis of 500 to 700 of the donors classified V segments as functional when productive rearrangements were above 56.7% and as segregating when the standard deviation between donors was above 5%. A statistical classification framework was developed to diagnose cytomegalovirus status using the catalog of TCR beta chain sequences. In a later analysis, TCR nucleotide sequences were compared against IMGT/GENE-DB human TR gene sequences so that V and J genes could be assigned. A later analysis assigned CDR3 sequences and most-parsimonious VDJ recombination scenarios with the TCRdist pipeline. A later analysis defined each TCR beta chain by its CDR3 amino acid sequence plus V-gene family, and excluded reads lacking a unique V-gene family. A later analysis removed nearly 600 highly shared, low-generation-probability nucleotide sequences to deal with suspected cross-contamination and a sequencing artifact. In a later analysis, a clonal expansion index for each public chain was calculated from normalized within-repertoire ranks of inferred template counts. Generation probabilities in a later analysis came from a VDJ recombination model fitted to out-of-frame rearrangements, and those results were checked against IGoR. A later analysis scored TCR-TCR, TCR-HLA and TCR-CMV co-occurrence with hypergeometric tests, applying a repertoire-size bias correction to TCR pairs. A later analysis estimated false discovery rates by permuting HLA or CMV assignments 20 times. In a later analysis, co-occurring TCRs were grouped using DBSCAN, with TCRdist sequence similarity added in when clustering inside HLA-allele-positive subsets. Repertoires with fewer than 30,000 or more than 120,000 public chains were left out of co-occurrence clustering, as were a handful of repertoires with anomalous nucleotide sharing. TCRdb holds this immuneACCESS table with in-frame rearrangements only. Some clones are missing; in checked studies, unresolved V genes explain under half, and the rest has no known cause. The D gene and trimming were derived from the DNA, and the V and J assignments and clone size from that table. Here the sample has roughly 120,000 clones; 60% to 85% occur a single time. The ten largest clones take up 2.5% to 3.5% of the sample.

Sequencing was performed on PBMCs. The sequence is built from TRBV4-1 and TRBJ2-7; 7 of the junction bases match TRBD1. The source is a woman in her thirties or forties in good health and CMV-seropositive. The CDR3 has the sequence CASSQESGGSSYEQYF. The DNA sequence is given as TGCGCCAGCAGCCAAGAATCAGGGGGATCCTCCTACGAGCAGTACTTC.